This T cell receptor (beta chain) came from a study of human T cells and chemical hapten exposure. The time point: patch test 2, 6 weeks after DPC sensitization. Treatment noted: therapeutic diphenylcyclopropenone sensitization with weekly scalp DPC. Whole blood that had not been fractionated was the source of extracted total RNA. This clonotype was detected ten times or more. MiXCR was run by TCRdb on the RACE reads, yielding one entry per CDR3 protein. The table records about 400,000 distinct CDR3 sequences, under 6.5% of them present only once. The material was whole blood, obtained in connection with sensitization to the hapten diphenylcyclopropenone (DPC). This sequence originates from a woman between 18 and 29 years old with alopecia areata. Some clones in this sample may be carry-over from other donors' samples.

The CDR3 coding sequence is TGTGCCAGCAGCCAAAGGGGACAGCATTATTCACCCCTCCACTTT. Translating gives CASSQRGQHYSPLHF. This rearrangement joins TRBV3-1 to TRBJ1-6; the match to TRBD1 covers 7 bases. The CDR3 is 15 amino acids. The V and J ends lost 2 bases and 8 bases, in that order; junction bases with no gene match: 6. CDR1 LGHDT and CDR2 YNNKEL come from the germline V gene (reference sequence).